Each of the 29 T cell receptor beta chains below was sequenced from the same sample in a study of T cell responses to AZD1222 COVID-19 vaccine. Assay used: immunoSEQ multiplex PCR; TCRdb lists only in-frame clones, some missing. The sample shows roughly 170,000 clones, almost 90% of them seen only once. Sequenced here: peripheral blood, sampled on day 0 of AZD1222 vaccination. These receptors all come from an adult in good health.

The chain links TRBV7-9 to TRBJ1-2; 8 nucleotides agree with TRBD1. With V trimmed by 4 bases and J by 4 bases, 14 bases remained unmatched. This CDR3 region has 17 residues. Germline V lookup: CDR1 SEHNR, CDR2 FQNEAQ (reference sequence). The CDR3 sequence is CASSSPGGGTGPYGYTF. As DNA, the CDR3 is TGTGCCAGCAGCTCCCCAGGGGGCGGGACAGGTCCCTATGGCTACACCTTC.

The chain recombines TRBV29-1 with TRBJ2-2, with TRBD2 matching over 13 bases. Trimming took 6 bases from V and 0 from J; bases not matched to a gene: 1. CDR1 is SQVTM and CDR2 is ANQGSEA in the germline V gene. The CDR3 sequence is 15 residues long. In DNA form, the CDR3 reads TGCAGCGTGACTAGCGGGGGGCCGAACACCGGGGAGCTGTTTTTT. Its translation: CSVTSGGPNTGELFF.

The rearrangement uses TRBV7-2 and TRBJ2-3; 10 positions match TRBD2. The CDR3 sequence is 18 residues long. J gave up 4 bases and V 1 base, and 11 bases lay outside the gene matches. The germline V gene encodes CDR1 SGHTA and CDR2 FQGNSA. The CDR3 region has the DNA TGTGCCAGCAGCTTAGTTAGCCTAGCGGGAGAGGTGGCAGATACGCAGTATTTT. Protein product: CASSLVSLAGEVADTQYF.

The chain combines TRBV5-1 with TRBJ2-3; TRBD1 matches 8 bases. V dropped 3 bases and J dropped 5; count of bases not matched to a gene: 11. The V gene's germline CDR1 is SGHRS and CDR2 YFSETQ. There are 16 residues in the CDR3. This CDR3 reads CASSWSRTGIIDTQYF. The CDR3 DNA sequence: TGCGCCAGCAGCTGGTCACGGACAGGGATAATAGATACGCAGTATTTT. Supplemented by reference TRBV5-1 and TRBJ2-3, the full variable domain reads KAGVTQTPRYLIKTRGQQVTLSCSPISGHRSVSWYQQTPGQGLQFLFEYFSETQRNKGNFPGRFSGRQFSNSRSEMNVSTLELGDSALYLCASSWSRTGIIDTQYFGPGTRLTVL.

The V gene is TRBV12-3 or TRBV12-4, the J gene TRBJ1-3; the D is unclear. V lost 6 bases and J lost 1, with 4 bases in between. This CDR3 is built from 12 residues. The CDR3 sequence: CASSLSGNTIYF. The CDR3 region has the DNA TGTGCCAGCAGCCTTTCTGGAAACACCATATATTTT.

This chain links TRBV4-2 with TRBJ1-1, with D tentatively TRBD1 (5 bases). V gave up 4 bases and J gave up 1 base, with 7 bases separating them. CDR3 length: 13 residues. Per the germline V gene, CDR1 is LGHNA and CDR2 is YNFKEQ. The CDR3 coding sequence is TGTGCCAGCAGCCCGCAGGGGAACACTGAAGCTTTCTTT. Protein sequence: CASSPQGNTEAFF.

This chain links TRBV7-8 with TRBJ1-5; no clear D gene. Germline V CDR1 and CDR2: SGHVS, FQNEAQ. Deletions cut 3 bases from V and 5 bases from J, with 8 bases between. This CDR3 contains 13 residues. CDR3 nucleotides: TGTGCCAGCAGCTTTCGCCTTGATCAGCCCCAGCATTTT. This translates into CASSFRLDQPQHF.

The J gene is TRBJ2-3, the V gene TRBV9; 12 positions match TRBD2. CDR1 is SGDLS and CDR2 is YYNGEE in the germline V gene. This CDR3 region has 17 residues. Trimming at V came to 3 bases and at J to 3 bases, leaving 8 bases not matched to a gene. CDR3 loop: CASSGLRTSGVTDTQYF. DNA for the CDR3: TGTGCCAGCAGCGGCCTAAGGACTAGCGGGGTAACAGATACGCAGTATTTT.

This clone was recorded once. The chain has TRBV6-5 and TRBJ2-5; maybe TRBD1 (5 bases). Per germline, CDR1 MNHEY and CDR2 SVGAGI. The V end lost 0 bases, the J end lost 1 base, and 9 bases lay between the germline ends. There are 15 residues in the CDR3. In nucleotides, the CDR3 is TGTGCCAGCAGTTACTCGAGACAGCTCCAAGAGACCCAGTACTTC. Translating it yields CASSYSRQLQETQYF.

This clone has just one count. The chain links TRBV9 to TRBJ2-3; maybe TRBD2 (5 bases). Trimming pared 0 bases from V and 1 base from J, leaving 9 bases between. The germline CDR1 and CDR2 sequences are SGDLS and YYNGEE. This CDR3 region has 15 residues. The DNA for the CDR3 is TGTGCCAGCAGCGTAGCACTAGTCGGCACAGATACGCAGTATTTT. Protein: CASSVALVGTDTQYF.

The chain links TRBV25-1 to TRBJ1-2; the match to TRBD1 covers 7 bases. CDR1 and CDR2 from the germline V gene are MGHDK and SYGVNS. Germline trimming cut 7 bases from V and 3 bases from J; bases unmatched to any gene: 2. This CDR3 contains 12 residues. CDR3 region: CASKGTDYGYTF. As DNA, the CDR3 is TGTGCCAGCAAGGGGACAGACTATGGCTACACCTTC.

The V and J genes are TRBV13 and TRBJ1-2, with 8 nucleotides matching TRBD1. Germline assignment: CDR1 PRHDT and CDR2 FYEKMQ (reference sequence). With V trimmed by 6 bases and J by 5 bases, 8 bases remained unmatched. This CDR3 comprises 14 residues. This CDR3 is CASRLTGEVYGYTF. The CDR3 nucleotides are TGTGCCAGCAGACTGACAGGGGAAGTTTATGGCTACACCTTC.

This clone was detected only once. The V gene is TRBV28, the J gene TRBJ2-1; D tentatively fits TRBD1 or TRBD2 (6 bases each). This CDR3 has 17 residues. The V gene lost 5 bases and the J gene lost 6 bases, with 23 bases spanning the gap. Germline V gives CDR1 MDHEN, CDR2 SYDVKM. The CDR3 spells CASSPLGGRSAFNEQFF. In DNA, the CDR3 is TGTGCCAGCAGTCCGCTTGGGGGGCGGAGTGCCTTCAATGAGCAGTTCTTC.

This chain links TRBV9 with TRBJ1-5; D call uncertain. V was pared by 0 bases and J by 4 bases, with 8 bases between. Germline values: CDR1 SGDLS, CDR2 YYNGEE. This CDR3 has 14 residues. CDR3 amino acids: CASSVEADNQPQHF. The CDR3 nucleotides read TGTGCCAGCAGCGTAGAGGCAGATAATCAGCCCCAGCATTTT.

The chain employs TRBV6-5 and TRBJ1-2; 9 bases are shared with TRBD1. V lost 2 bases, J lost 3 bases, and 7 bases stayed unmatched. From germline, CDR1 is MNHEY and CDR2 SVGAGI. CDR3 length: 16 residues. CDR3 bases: TGTGCCAGCAGTTACCGGGGACAGGGTCGGGACTATGGCTACACCTTC. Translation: CASSYRGQGRDYGYTF.

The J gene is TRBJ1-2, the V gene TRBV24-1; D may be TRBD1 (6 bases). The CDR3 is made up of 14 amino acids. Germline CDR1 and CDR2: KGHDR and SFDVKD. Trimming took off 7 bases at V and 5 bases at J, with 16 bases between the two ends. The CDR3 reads CATRAGGGPYGYTF. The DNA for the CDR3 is TGTGCCACCAGGGCCGGAGGGGGGCCTTATGGCTACACCTTC.

CDR3 sequence (DNA): TGTGCCAGCGGATCCTACAGGGGGCCTCTTTTGAACACTGAAGCTTTCTTT. Protein sequence: CASGSYRGPLLNTEAFF. This chain links TRBV7-9 with TRBJ1-1; 9 bases are shared with TRBD1. Germline V gives CDR1 SEHNR, CDR2 FQNEAQ (reference sequence). The J segment lost 0 bases and the V segment lost 8 bases, leaving 13 bases of the junction unmatched. CDR3 size: 17 residues.

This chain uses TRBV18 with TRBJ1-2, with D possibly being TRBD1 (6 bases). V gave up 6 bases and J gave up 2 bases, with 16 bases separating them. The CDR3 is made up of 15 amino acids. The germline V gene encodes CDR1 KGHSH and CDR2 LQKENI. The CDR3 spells CASSPGKGGNYGYTF. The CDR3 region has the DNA TGTGCCAGCTCCCCGGGAAAAGGGGGAAACTATGGCTACACCTTC.

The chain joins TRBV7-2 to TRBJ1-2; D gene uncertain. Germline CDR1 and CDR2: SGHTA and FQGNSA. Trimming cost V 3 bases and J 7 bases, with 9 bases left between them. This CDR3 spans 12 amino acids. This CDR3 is CASSLWGGGYTF. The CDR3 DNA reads TGTGCCAGCAGCTTGTGGGGTGGTGGCTACACCTTC.

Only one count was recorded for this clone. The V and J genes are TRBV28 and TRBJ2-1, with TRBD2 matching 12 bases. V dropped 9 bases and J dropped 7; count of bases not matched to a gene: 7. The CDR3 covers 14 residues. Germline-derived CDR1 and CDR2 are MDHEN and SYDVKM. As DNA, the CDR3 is TGTGCCAGTCTGACTAGCGGGAGAAGGAATGAGCAGTTCTTC. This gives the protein CASLTSGRRNEQFF.

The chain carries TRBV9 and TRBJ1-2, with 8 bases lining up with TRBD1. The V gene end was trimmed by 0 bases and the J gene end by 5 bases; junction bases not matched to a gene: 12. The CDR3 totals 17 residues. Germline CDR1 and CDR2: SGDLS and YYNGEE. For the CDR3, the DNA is TGTGCCAGCAGCGTAGATGGGAGCGGACAGGGTCATTATGGCTACACCTTC. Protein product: CASSVDGSGQGHYGYTF.

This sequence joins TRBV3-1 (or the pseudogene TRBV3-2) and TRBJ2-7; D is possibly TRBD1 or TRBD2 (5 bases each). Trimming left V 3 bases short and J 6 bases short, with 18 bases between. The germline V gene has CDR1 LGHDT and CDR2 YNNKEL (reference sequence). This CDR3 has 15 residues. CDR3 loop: CASSQGERSLGEQYF. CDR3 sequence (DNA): TGTGCCAGCAGCCAGGGGGAGCGGTCCCTGGGCGAGCAGTACTTC.

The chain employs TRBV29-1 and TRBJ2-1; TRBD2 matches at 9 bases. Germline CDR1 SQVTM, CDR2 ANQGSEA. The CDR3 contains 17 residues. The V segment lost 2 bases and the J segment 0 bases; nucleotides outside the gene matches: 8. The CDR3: CSVEFTTSGSSYNEQFF. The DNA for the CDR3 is TGCAGCGTTGAATTTACGACTAGCGGTAGCTCCTACAATGAGCAGTTCTTC.

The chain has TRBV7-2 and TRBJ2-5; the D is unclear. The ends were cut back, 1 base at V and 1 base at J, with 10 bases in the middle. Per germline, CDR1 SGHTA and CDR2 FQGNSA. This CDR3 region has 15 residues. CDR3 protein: CASSLGGLSQETQYF. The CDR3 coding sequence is TGTGCCAGCAGCTTAGGTGGTCTTTCCCAAGAGACCCAGTACTTC.

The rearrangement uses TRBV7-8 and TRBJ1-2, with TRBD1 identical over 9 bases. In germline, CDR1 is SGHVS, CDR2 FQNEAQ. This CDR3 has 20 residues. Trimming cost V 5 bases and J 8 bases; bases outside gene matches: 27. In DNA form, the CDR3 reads TGTGCCAGCAGCCTCCCCGACAGGGGGTCTTGGCTGGATGGGGAAGGGGGCTACACCTTC. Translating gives CASSLPDRGSWLDGEGGYTF.

CDR3 region: CSAHTDTQYF. DNA for the CDR3: TGCAGCGCTCACACAGATACGCAGTATTTT. V usage is TRBV29-1 and J usage is TRBJ2-3; D is unresolved. The CDR3 is made up of 10 amino acids. Germline V gene sequence: CDR1 SQVTM, CDR2 ANQGSEA. V gave up 7 bases and J gave up 2 bases, with 4 bases separating them.

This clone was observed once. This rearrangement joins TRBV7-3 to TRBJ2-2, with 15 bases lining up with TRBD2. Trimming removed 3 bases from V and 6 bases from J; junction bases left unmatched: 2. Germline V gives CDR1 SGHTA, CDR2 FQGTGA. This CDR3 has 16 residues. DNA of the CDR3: TGTGCCAGCAGCTTGGGACTAGCGGGAGGAGCCGGGGAGCTGTTTTTT. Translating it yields CASSLGLAGGAGELFF.

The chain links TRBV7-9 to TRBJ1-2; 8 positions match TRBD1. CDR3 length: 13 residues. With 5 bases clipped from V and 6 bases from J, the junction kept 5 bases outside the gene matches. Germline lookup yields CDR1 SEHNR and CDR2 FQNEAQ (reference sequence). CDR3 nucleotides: TGTGCCAGCAGCCAGGGGGCTCTGGATGGCTACACCTTC. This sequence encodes CASSQGALDGYTF.

The CDR3 nucleotides are TGCACCAGCCTCCTGCGGGAGCAGTACTTC. It translates to CTSLLREQYF. The chain is built from TRBV1 and TRBJ2-7; the table's TRBD2 call for D was not verified on the DNA. TRBV1 is assigned pseudogene status. This CDR3 is built from 10 residues.